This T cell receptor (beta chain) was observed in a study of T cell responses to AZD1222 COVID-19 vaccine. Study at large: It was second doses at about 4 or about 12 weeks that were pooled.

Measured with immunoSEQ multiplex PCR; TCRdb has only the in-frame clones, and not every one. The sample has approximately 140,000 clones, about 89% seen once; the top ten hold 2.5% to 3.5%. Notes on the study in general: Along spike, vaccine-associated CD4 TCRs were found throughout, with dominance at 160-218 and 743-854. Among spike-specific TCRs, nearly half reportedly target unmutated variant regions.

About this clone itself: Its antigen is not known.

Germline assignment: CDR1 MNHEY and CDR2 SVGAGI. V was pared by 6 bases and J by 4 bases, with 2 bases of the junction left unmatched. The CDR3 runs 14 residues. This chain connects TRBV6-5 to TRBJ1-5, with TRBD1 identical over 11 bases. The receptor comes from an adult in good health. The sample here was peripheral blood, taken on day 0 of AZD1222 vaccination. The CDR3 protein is CASRGTGGNQPQHF. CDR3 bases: TGTGCCAGCAGGGGGACAGGGGGTAATCAGCCCCAGCATTTT.